Following are 3 T cell receptor beta chains from one sample sequenced in a study of a mutant IDH1 vaccine in newly diagnosed glioma. Sequencing used immunoSEQ multiplex PCR; TCRdb keeps in-frame clones, though not all of them. The sample carries roughly 56,000 clones, around three quarters recorded once. This sample's time point: week 47, end of study. The investigators gave 300 ug of mutant IDH1 20-mer peptide in each vaccine dose, together with topical imiquimod. These TCRs' antigens remain unknown. The source material was PBMCs, sampled from a glioma patient whose treatment included an IDH1 peptide vaccine. The receptors derive from a middle-aged woman with glioma. Some clones in this sample may be carry-over from other donors' samples.

The chain joins TRBV13 to TRBJ2-2; a possible D gene is TRBD2 (5 bases). The CDR3 runs 16 residues. Looked up from germline, CDR1 is PRHDT and CDR2 is FYEKMQ (reference sequence). V was shortened by 0 bases and J by 3 bases, with 11 bases between the two germline ends. CDR3 residues: CASSLGTGMDTGELFF. Here the CDR3 DNA reads TGTGCCAGCAGCTTAGGAACGGGAATGGACACCGGGGAGCTGTTTTTT.

The J gene is TRBJ2-7, the V gene TRBV29-1; 9 nucleotides agree with TRBD2. This CDR3 is 16 amino acids long. The V gene end was trimmed by 1 base and the J gene end by 0 bases; junction bases not matched to a gene: 7. CDR1 is SQVTM and CDR2 is ANQGSEA in the germline V gene. The CDR3 sequence: CSVEGGLAGSSYEQYF. The CDR3 nucleotides are TGCAGCGTTGAAGGAGGCCTAGCGGGATCCTCCTACGAGCAGTACTTC.

V and J are TRBV2 and TRBJ1-1, with a weak D call TRBD1 (5 bases). Trimming left V 2 bases short and J 1 base short, with 5 bases between. This CDR3 has 13 amino acids. CDR1 and CDR2 (germline): SNHLY, FYNNEI. The CDR3 region is CASSEQGNTEAFF. CDR3 in DNA: TGTGCCAGCAGTGAACAGGGGAACACTGAAGCTTTCTTT.